This TCR beta chain was recorded in a study of human T cells and chemical hapten exposure. TCRdb re-called the RACE reads with MiXCR, one entry per CDR3 protein. The table includes 65,000 to 90,000 distinct CDR3 sequences, 14% detected once. Specified time point: pre-sensitization, week 0. Indicated treatment: therapeutic diphenylcyclopropenone sensitization with weekly scalp DPC. CDR3 length: 18 amino acids. Trimming left V 5 bases short and J 4 bases short, with 26 bases between. Looked up from germline, CDR1 is SGHVS and CDR2 is FQNEAQ. This specimen was whole blood, taken in connection with sensitization to the hapten diphenylcyclopropenone (DPC). This TCR came from a woman aged 50 to 60 with alopecia areata. Some clones in this sample may be carry-over from other donors' samples. The chain recombines TRBV7-8 with TRBJ2-5; no reliable D call. The CDR3 sequence is CASSITRNRAPSGETQYF. In DNA, the CDR3 is TGTGCCAGCAGCATCACAAGAAACCGGGCCCCTTCGGGAGAGACCCAGTACTTC.